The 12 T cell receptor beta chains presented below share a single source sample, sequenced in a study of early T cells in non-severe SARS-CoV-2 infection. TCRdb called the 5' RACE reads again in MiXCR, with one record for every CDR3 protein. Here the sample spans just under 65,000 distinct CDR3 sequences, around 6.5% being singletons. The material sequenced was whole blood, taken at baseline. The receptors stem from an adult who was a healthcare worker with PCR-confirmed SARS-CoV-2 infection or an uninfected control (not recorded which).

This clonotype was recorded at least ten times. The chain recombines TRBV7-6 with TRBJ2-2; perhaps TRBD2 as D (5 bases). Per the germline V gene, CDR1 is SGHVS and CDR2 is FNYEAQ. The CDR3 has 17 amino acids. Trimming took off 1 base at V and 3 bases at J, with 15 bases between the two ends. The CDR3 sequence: CASSLGLRLADTGELFF. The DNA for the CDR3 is TGTGCCAGCAGCTTAGGGTTGAGGCTAGCCGACACCGGGGAGCTGTTTTTT. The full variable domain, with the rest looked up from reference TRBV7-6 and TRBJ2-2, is GAGVSQSPRYKVTKRGQDVALRCDPISGHVSLYWYRQALGQGPEFLTYFNYEAQQDKSGLPNDRFSAERPEGSISTLTIQRTEQRDSAMYRCASSLGLRLADTGELFFGEGSRLTVL.

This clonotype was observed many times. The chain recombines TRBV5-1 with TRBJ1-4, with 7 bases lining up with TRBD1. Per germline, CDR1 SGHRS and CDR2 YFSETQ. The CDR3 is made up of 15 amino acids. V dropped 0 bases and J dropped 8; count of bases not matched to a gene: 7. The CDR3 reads CASSLGNRGGEKLFF. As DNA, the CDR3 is TGCGCCAGCAGCTTGGGAAACAGGGGAGGCGAAAAACTGTTTTTT.

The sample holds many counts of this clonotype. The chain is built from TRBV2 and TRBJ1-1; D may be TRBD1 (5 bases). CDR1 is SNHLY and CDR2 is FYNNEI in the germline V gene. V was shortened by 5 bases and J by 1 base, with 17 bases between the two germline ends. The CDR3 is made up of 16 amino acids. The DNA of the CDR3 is TGTGCCAGCAGTTACCGGGACCCCGAGCGGAACACTGAAGCTTTCTTT. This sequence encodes CASSYRDPERNTEAFF.

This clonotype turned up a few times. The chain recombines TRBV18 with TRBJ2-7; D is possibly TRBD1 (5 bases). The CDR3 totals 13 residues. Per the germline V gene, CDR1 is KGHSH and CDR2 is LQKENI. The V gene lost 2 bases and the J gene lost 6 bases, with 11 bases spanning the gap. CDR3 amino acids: CASSPEKGVEQYF. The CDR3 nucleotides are TGTGCCAGCTCACCAGAAAAAGGGGTCGAGCAGTACTTC. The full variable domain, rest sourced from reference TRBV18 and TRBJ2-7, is NAGVMQNPRHLVRRRGQEARLRCSPMKGHSHVYWYRQLPEEGLKFMVYLQKENIIDESGMPKERFSAEFPKEGPSILRIQQVVRGDSAAYFCASSPEKGVEQYFGPGTRLTVT.

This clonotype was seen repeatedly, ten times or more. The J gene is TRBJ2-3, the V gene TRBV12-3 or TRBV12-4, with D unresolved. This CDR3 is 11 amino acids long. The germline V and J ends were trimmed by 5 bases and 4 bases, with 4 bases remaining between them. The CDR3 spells CASSLSDTQYF. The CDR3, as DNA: TGTGCCAGCAGTCTGTCAGATACGCAGTATTTT.

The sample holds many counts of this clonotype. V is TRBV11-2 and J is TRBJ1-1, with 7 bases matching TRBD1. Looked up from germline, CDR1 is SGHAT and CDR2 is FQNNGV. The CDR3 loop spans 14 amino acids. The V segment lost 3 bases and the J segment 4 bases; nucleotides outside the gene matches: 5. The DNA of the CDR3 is TGTGCCAGCAGCTTGAGGGGGCTAAGCACTGAAGCTTTCTTT. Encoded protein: CASSLRGLSTEAFF.

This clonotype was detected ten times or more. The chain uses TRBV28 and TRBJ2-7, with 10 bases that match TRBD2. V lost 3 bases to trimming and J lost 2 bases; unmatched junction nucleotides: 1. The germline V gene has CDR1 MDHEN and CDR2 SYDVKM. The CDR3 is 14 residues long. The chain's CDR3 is CASSFTSGTYEQYF. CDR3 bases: TGTGCCAGCAGTTTCACTAGCGGGACCTACGAGCAGTACTTC.

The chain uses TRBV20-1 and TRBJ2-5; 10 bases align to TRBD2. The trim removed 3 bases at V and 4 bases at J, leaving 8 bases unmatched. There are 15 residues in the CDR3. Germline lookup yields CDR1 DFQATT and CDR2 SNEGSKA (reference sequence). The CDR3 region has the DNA TGCAGTGCTAGCGTCCTAGCGGGAGTTGGAGAGACCCAGTACTTC. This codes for CSASVLAGVGETQYF.

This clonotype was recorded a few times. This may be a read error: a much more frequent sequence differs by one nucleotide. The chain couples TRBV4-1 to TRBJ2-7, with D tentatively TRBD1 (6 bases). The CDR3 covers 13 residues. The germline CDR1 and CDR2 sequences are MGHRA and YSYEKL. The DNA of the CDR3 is TGCGTCAGCAGCCAAGGGGGCTCCTACGAGCAGTACTTC. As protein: CVSSQGGSYEQYF.

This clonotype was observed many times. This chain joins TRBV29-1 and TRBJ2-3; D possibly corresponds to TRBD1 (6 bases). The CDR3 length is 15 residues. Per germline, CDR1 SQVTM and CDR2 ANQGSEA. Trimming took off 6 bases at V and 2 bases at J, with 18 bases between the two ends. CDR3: CSVPGAGGVTDTQYF. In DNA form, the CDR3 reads TGCAGCGTGCCAGGGGCTGGCGGAGTCACAGATACGCAGTATTTT.

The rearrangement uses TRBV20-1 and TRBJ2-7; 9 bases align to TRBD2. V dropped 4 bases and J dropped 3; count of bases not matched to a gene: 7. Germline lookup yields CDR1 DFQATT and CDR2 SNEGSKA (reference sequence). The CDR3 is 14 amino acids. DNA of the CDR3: TGCAGTGCTATTTGGGCGGGAGGGCTCTACGAGCAGTACTTC. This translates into CSAIWAGGLYEQYF.

The CDR3 sequence: CAWSSGGQQFF. DNA of the CDR3: TGTGCCTGGTCAAGCGGGGGCCAGCAGTTCTTC. The chain is built from TRBV30 and TRBJ2-1; 8 bases align to TRBD2. This CDR3 comprises 11 residues. Germline V gene lookup returns CDR1 GTSNPN and CDR2 SVGIG (reference sequence). J gave up 11 bases and V 5 bases, and 5 bases lay outside the gene matches.